This record covers a single T cell receptor (beta chain). This sample stems from a study of T-cell reconstitution after alpha-beta-depleted transplantation in children. Preparing the TCRbeta library involved the use of unique molecular identifiers. TCRdb independently ran MiXCR on the PCR reads; one entry per CDR3 protein. The table shows just under 550,000 distinct CDR3 sequences, with approximately 20% occurring only once. CDR3 length equals 16 residues. J gave up 5 bases and V 4 bases, and 10 bases lay outside the gene matches. Per germline, CDR1 SGHRS and CDR2 YFSETQ. The chain is built from TRBV5-1 and TRBJ2-1; 9 positions match TRBD1. Sequenced here: PBMCs from the stem cell graft donor, sampled from the stem cell graft. This sequence was found in a human donor who donated a stem cell graft to a child with acute lymphoblastic leukemia. CDR3 residues: CASSRPGTGHHNEQFF. CDR3 sequence (DNA): TGCGCCAGCAGCCGCCCCGGGACAGGGCATCACAATGAGCAGTTCTTC.